This T cell receptor (beta chain) was observed in a study of CD8+ T cells in alopecia areata. General study points: It was less clear whether patients shared TCRs than it was in mice, possibly because of HLA.

Specimens obtained from alopecia areata patients comprised lesional scalp punch biopsies and peripheral blood. Trimming removed 8 bases at V and 7 bases at J, with 11 bases between. CDR3 length: 12 amino acids. The germline V gene has CDR1 SGHTA and CDR2 FQGTGA. This clone has a handful of counts. Its antigen is still unknown. RNA was isolated and reverse transcribed to cDNA, the sequencing template. The table came from immunoSEQ multiplex PCR; TCRdb's copy has only in-frame clones and leaves some out. This table holds 110,000 or so clones, under 60% found once. The chain carries TRBV7-3 and TRBJ2-2, with a possible D match to TRBD2 (5 bases). This sequence originates from a human donor with alopecia areata. Material: NKG2D-low CD8+ T cells sorted from blood. Here the CDR3 DNA reads TGTGCCAGCTCGCGGGCGGTCGGGGAGCTGTTTTTT. Translated, it gives CASSRAVGELFF.